This entry describes one TCR delta chain. Its cognate antigen is unknown. Sequences come from RNA converted to cDNA by reverse transcription. CDR3 amplicons came from multiplex PCR with pooled V-gene forward and constant-region reverse primers. TCRdb reanalyzed the multiplex PCR reads using CATT. The table shows more than 45,000 delta-chain clones, with about 16% occurring only once. The CDR3 has 16 amino acids. The V end was cut by 0 bases, the J end by 8 bases, with 19 bases between. Germline values: CDR1 TSWWSYY, CDR2 QGS. These data belong to a study of Vδ1+ human thymocytes. Notes on the study in general: Highly polyclonal TRG and TRD repertoires with Gaussian CDR3 length distributions appeared in thymus. The authors advised highly purified populations and single-cell validation.

This clonotype was sampled from a girl less than two years old who had congenital heart surgery. The chain joins TRDV1 to TRDJ1; D gene ambiguous. The source material was Vdelta1+ gamma-delta thymocytes from the thymus. Subset: FACS-sorted CD3+ TCRalphabeta- TCRVdelta1+ TCRVdelta2- thymocytes. CDR3 protein: CALGELGLSDRDKLIF. For the CDR3, the DNA is TGTGCTCTTGGGGAACTAGGTCTCTCCGACAGGGACAAACTCATCTTT.